This T cell receptor (beta chain) originates from a study of T cell responses to AZD1222 COVID-19 vaccine. General study points: The number of AZD1222 recipients seropositive at baseline was only five to seven. Mapped onto spike, vaccine-associated CD4 TCRs spanned it and were dominant at 160-218 and 743-854. Targets within unmutated variant regions were reportedly found for nearly half of spike-specific TCRs. The donor group comprised mostly white British people and more females; the analysis possibly underestimated clonal diversity.

Remarks on this clone: The antigen is unknown.

Generated by immunoSEQ multiplex PCR, the TCRdb table keeps only in-frame clones and is missing some. The table includes around 260,000 clones, over 85% detected once. The CDR3 extends over 14 amino acids. CDR1 is LNHDA, CDR2 SQIVND, per germline (reference sequence). Losses at the gene ends were 6 bases for V and 4 bases for J; bases not matched to a gene: 8. This clonotype was obtained from an adult in good health. The source was peripheral blood, collected on day 0 of AZD1222 vaccination. The chain carries TRBV19 and TRBJ1-2, with TRBD1 matching 7 bases. In DNA, the CDR3 is TGTGCCAGTAGCCCCCCGGGGACAGTCTATGGCTACACCTTC. Its translation: CASSPPGTVYGYTF.